This TCR beta chain was found in a study of blood T cell repertoires in COVID-19. Study as a whole: From T cells, B-cell-depleted T cells, or PBMCs came the material, which was cDNA or gDNA.

The germline CDR1 and CDR2 sequences are LNHDA and SQIVND (reference sequence). The CDR3 is made up of 12 amino acids. J gave up 3 bases and V 11 bases, and 3 bases lay outside the gene matches. In the authors' methods: It was from reference gene primer amplification that nucleated cell counts were estimated. TCRdb's copy holds only in-frame clones and misses some; the assay was immunoSEQ multiplex PCR. Clone size and the V and J calls come from that table; the DNA yielded D and trimming. The profile shows about 380,000 clones, less than 85% of them singletons. The sequenced sample was peripheral blood. The chain employs TRBV19 and TRBJ1-2; TRBD1 matches at 10 bases. The receptor's source is a woman aged 18-29 years with acute or convalescent COVID-19. CDR3 bases: TGTGCCGCCGGGACAGGGGACTATGGCTACACCTTC. Amino acid sequence: CAAGTGDYGYTF.